The present T cell receptor (beta chain) was sequenced within a study of cytomegalovirus exposure and HLA in healthy donors. CDR3 length: 13 amino acids. Germline trimming cut 6 bases from V and 4 bases from J; bases unmatched to any gene: 2. Germline loops: CDR1 MNHEY, CDR2 SVGAGI. Of note for this clone: Its antigen is not identified.

Broader study findings: Specific recognition of CMV antigens was confirmed in vitro for a few chains (all CMV-associated).

The assay was immunoSEQ multiplex PCR, and TCRdb's table has in-frame clones only and misses some. The sample includes a few hundred thousand clones, about nine tenths of them seen just once. Sequencing was performed on PBMCs. This sequence joins TRBV6-5 and TRBJ1-5, with TRBD1 matching 8 bases. The sequence was obtained from a woman aged 18-29 years in good health and CMV-seronegative. The CDR3 DNA sequence: TGTGCCAGCAGACACAGGGGGAATCAGCCCCAGCATTTT. This gives the protein CASRHRGNQPQHF.